Below are 13 T cell receptor beta chains sequenced from a single sample in a study of Graves' ophthalmopathy and Graves' hyperthyroidism. The sequenced template was RNA, covering the TCR beta CDR3 region. An opening RT-PCR round employed HTBI primers and preceded a second-round multiplex PCR. In TCRdb, the multiplex PCR reads were re-called with MiXCR into one record per CDR3 protein. The sample includes approximately 1.2 million distinct CDR3 sequences, about 35% of them seen just once. What was sequenced was peripheral blood or thyroid tissue (not recorded which). The receptors shown here come from an adult man with Graves' hyperthyroidism.

This chain connects TRBV7-8 to TRBJ1-5; 9 positions agree with TRBD1. Per germline, CDR1 SGHVS and CDR2 FQNEAQ. The trim removed 2 bases at V and 1 base at J, leaving 15 bases unmatched. CDR3 length: 20 residues. The CDR3, as DNA: TGTGCCAGCAGCTTATCTTATTTGACAGGGGGAATAGAGAGCAATCAGCCCCAGCATTTT. It specifies CASSLSYLTGGIESNQPQHF.

Points on this clonotype: Given a much more abundant clone one base away, this may be a read error. The chain carries TRBV20-1 and TRBJ1-3; D gene uncertain. The germline gives CDR1 DFQATT, CDR2 SNEGSKA (reference sequence). The CDR3 is 14 residues long. Here the CDR3 DNA reads TGCAGTGCTAGATTGCCGGGCTCTGGAGACACCATATATTTT. This sequence encodes CSARLPGSGDTIYF.

To note about this clonotype: Germline and junction disagree at one end, which may indicate a read error. The V and J genes are TRBV24-1 and TRBJ1-5; D remains ambiguous. The CDR3 length is 16 residues. Per the germline V gene, CDR1 is KGHDR and CDR2 is SFDVKD. CDR3 bases: TGTGCCAGCAGTCCAACGTACAAGGTTGGCAATCAGCCCCAGCATTTT. Protein sequence: CASSPTYKVGNQPQHF.

This clonotype occurred once. V usage is TRBV10-3 and J usage is TRBJ2-7; no definite D call. Between the trimmed V and J ends, which lost 3 bases and 4 bases, there was a span of 7 bases. The CDR3 totals 12 residues. Germline CDR1 and CDR2: ENHRY and SYGVKD. CDR3 bases: TGTGCCATCAGTGACACACAATACGAGCAGTACTTC. It codes for CAISDTQYEQYF.

This rearrangement joins TRBV6-4 to TRBJ2-2; no clear D. From germline, CDR1 is MRHNA and CDR2 SNTAGT. Trimming pared 6 bases from V and 1 base from J, leaving 6 bases between. This CDR3 is built from 13 residues. The CDR3 DNA reads TGTGCCAGCAGAGAGGTGAACACCGGGGAGCTGTTTTTT. Protein sequence: CASREVNTGELFF.

The chain employs TRBV12-3 or TRBV12-4 and TRBJ1-2, with 7 bases lining up with TRBD1. J was trimmed by 6 bases and V by 5 bases; bases with no gene match: 6. The CDR3 extends over 13 amino acids. CDR3 protein: CASSPLDRDGYTF. The CDR3 nucleotides are TGTGCCAGCAGTCCCCTAGACAGGGATGGCTACACCTTC.

With regard to this clonotype: Given a much more abundant clone one base away, this may be a read error. V is TRBV12-3 or TRBV12-4 and J is TRBJ2-7; D is ambiguous. The CDR3 length is 12 residues. The V end was cut by 2 bases, the J end by 9 bases, with 11 bases between. CDR3 bases: TGTGCCAGCAGTTTATCCCCACCAGGGCAGTACTTC. Encoded protein: CASSLSPPGQYF.

The V call is TRBV7-2, the J call TRBJ2-5; D may be TRBD1 (6 bases). This CDR3 contains 17 residues. Germline CDR1 SGHTA, CDR2 FQGNSA. Trimming pared 5 bases from V and 5 bases from J, leaving 24 bases between. CDR3 sequence: CASSTRTAIGSRETQYF. As DNA, the CDR3 is TGTGCCAGCAGCACGCGGACAGCGATAGGCTCCAGGGAGACCCAGTACTTC.

This clonotype was detected once. The V call is TRBV11-1, the J call TRBJ1-5; a possible D gene is TRBD1 (6 bases). V lost 3 bases to trimming and J lost 7 bases, with 16 bases between them. The CDR3 consists of 15 residues. Germline V gene sequence: CDR1 SGHAT, CDR2 FQDESV (reference sequence). The CDR3 DNA sequence: TGTGCCAGCAGCTTTGGGTTACAGGGAGGACAGCCCCAGCATTTT. The encoded protein is CASSFGLQGGQPQHF.

V usage is TRBV28 and J usage is TRBJ2-7, with D perhaps given as TRBD1 or TRBD2 (5 bases each). CDR3 length: 14 amino acids. Trimming left V 6 bases short and J 0 bases short, with 12 bases between. From germline, CDR1 is MDHEN and CDR2 SYDVKM. Here the CDR3 reads CASRPGRSSYEQYF. The DNA of the CDR3 is TGTGCCAGCAGGCCGGGGCGAAGCTCCTACGAGCAGTACTTC.

There are many counts of this clonotype. This chain connects TRBV19 to TRBJ1-4; D gene ambiguous. This CDR3 is 12 amino acids long. Germline V lookup: CDR1 LNHDA, CDR2 SQIVND (reference sequence). Trimming removed 3 bases at V and 9 bases at J, with 8 bases between. This CDR3 reads CASSIDRKKLFF. CDR3 in DNA: TGTGCCAGTAGTATCGATCGCAAAAAACTGTTTTTT. Filled out from reference TRBV19 and TRBJ1-4, the complete variable domain reads DGGITQSPKYLFRKEGQNVTLSCEQNLNHDAMYWYRQDPGQGLRLIYYSQIVNDFQKGDIAEGYSVSREKKESFPLTVTSAQKNPTAFYLCASSIDRKKLFFGSGTQLSVL.

This clonotype was counted a single time. The chain employs TRBV20-1 and TRBJ2-3; possibly TRBD2 for D (5 bases). Germline loops: CDR1 DFQATT, CDR2 SNEGSKA (reference sequence). V dropped 4 bases and J dropped 1 base, with 12 bases sitting between them. The CDR3 has 14 amino acids. CDR3 nucleotides: TGCAGTGCTAACCCCGGGGAACGCACAGATACGCAGTATTTT. It encodes CSANPGERTDTQYF.

The V call is TRBV9, the J call TRBJ2-2; D ambiguous. Germline assignment: CDR1 SGDLS and CDR2 YYNGEE. This CDR3 is built from 14 residues. Trimming stripped 0 bases from V and 5 bases from J, with 8 bases between. This CDR3 is CASSVDSGTGELFF. DNA of the CDR3: TGTGCCAGCAGCGTAGACTCTGGGACCGGGGAGCTGTTTTTT.